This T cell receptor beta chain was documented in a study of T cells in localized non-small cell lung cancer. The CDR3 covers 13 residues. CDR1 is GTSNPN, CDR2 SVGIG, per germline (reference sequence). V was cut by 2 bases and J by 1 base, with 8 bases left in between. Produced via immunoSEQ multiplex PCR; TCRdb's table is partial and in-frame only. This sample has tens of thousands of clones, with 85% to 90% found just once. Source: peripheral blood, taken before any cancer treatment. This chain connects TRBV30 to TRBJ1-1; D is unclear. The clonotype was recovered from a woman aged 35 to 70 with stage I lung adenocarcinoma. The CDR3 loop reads CAWSLDTNTEAFF. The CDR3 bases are TGTGCCTGGAGTCTTGACACGAACACTGAAGCTTTCTTT.